A selection of T cell receptor beta chains follows, all from one sample in a study of blood T cell repertoires in COVID-19. Profiling relied on immunoSEQ multiplex PCR, and the TCRdb table lists in-frame clones only, not all of them. This table holds 120,000 or so clones, 79% found once. The sequenced sample was peripheral blood. The receptors come from a middle-aged man with active or convalescent COVID-19. The CDR3 runs from the conserved cysteine through the conserved F or W. The D gene is left open where the match is weak. For some rows the clone size is stated as once, few or many, or as a class when expanded; others skip it.

v_gene,abundance,len,d_gene,j_gene,CDR3nt,CDR3aa
TRBV29-1,once,13,.,TRBJ1-1,TGCAGCGTTGGAGTAGGGGGAGCCGGTGAAGCTTTCTTT,CSVGVGGAGEAFF
TRBV7-8,.,14,TRBD1,TRBJ1-2,TGTGCCAGCAGCTTCGTGGGACAGGGCCATGGCTACACCTTC,CASSFVGQGHGYTF
TRBV4-1,.,14,.,TRBJ1-5,TGCGCCAGCAGCCTCACAGATATCAATCAGCCCCAGCATTTT,CASSLTDINQPQHF
TRBV9,.,15,TRBD1,TRBJ1-1,TGTGCCAGCAGCATGGGACAGGGCTTCTTCGCTGAAGCTTTCTTT,CASSMGQGFFAEAFF
TRBV4-2,.,11,.,TRBJ2-5,TGTGCCAGTGCGTACCAAGAGACCCAGTACTTC,CASAYQETQYF
TRBV2,.,15,.,TRBJ1-5,TGTGCCAGCAGTGAAGGGCCCGGGGTGGATCAACCCCAGCATTTT,CASSEGPGVDQPQHF
TRBV28,.,13,.,TRBJ1-2,TGTGCCAGCAGGTCGATTCTGTACTCTGGCTACACCTTC,CASRSILYSGYTF
TRBV7-8,.,14,.,TRBJ2-3,TGTGCCAGCAGCTCCTACAGGGATTCGGATACGCAGTATTTT,CASSSYRDSDTQYF
TRBV24-1,.,14,.,TRBJ1-6,TGTGCCACCAGTGACAAGACAGCTAATTCACCCCTCCACTTT,CATSDKTANSPLHF
TRBV5-1,.,13,.,TRBJ2-3,TGCGCCAGCAGCCCCGGGAGCACAGATACGCAGTATTTT,CASSPGSTDTQYF
TRBV7-2,few,15,TRBD1,TRBJ1-1,TGTGCCAGCAGCTTGGACAGGGCTATGAACACTGAAGCTTTCTTT,CASSLDRAMNTEAFF
TRBV7-9,.,14,TRBD1,TRBJ2-4,TGTGCCAGCAGGCCGACAGGGGAGACGAACATTCAGTACTTC,CASRPTGETNIQYF
TRBV28,.,12,.,TRBJ2-7,TGTGCCAGCAGTTTATCCCAACTCGAGCAGTACTTC,CASSLSQLEQYF
TRBV10-1,.,14,TRBD2,TRBJ2-1,TGCGCCGGAAATGGACTAGCGGGAGTGAATGAGCAGTTCTTC,CAGNGLAGVNEQFF
TRBV7-7,.,15,.,TRBJ2-6,TGTGCCAGCAGCCGACTGATCTCTGGGGCCAACGTCCTGACTTTC,CASSRLISGANVLTF
TRBV5-5,.,14,.,TRBJ2-1,TGTGCCAGCAGCTCCTCCGATTTATCGGGTGAGCAGTTCTTC,CASSSSDLSGEQFF
TRBV30,few,14,.,TRBJ1-4,TGTGCCTGGAGTGGCAGGGGATATGGCGAAAAACTGTTTTTT,CAWSGRGYGEKLFF
TRBV11-2,.,16,TRBD2,TRBJ2-7,TGTGCCAGCAGCTTAGATAGGGAGGGAGCGGGTTACGAGCAGTACTTC,CASSLDREGAGYEQYF
TRBV28,.,14,TRBD1,TRBJ1-2,TGTGCCAGCAGTTTAATACAGGGGGCGAGGGGCTACACCTTC,CASSLIQGARGYTF
TRBV5-6,.,13,TRBD2,TRBJ2-7,TGTGCCAGCAGCTTGGCTAGCGGGTCGGGGCAGTACTTC,CASSLASGSGQYF
TRBV7-6,.,14,.,TRBJ2-2,TGTGCCAGCCGGGACTTTAATAACACCGGGGAGCTGTTTTTT,CASRDFNNTGELFF
TRBV19,.,19,TRBD1,TRBJ1-3,TGTGCCAGTAGTATAGATAAAGCAGGGGGCCTCGTCTCTGGAAACACCATATATTTT,CASSIDKAGGLVSGNTIYF
TRBV30,once,14,.,TRBJ1-2,TGTGCCTGGAGAAGTATTCGGGGTCGGTATGGCTACACCTTC,CAWRSIRGRYGYTF
TRBV28,.,15,TRBD1,TRBJ1-1,TGTGCCAGCAGTCGTCCCGGGACAGGGAACACTGAAGCTTTCTTT,CASSRPGTGNTEAFF
TRBV11-3,.,14,TRBD1,TRBJ2-7,TGTGCCAGCAGCTCCAGGGGGAACACCTACGAGCAGTACTTC,CASSSRGNTYEQYF
TRBV11-2,.,12,.,TRBJ1-2,TGTGCCAGCAGCGCGAACAGGGAAGGCTACACCTTC,CASSANREGYTF
TRBV4-2,.,16,.,TRBJ2-7,TGTGCCAGCAGCCAAGTGACGGGACTCCCCTCCTACGAGCAGTACTTC,CASSQVTGLPSYEQYF
TRBV5-6,.,13,TRBD2,TRBJ2-5,TGTGCCAGCAGCTTCCTAGCGGGAGAGACCCAGTACTTC,CASSFLAGETQYF
TRBV6-6,once,17,TRBD1,TRBJ2-7,TGTGCCAGCAGTCCGAACCCCGGGACAGCCCTCTCCTACGAGCAGTACTTC,CASSPNPGTALSYEQYF
TRBV5-1,few,15,.,TRBJ1-1,TGCGCCAGCAGCTTGCATGGGACACCGAACACTGAAGCTTTCTTT,CASSLHGTPNTEAFF
TRBV10-2,few,14,.,TRBJ2-5,TGCGCCAGCCGCGCCCTAAGCGGTCACGGGACCCAGTACTTC,CASRALSGHGTQYF
TRBV5-1,.,17,TRBD1,TRBJ2-5,TGCGCCAGCAGCTCGCCCAGGGACAGGGGGCGGAAAGAGACCCAGTACTTC,CASSSPRDRGRKETQYF
TRBV28,.,15,TRBD1,TRBJ1-1,TGTGCCAGCAGTTTAGGGGACAGGACTAACACTGAAGCTTTCTTT,CASSLGDRTNTEAFF
TRBV28,.,14,TRBD1,TRBJ1-4,TGTGCCAGCAGCGGGAGTCCACAGGGGGAAAAACTGTTTTTT,CASSGSPQGEKLFF
TRBV7-8,.,13,.,TRBJ1-2,TGTGCCAGCAGTCATGGACAGCACTATGGCTACACCTTC,CASSHGQHYGYTF
TRBV28,.,15,.,TRBJ2-7,TGTGCCAGCAGGGTAACAGGGATTCGGTCCTACGAGCAGTACTTC,CASRVTGIRSYEQYF
TRBV30,once,13,TRBD1,TRBJ1-2,TGTGCCTGGAGTTTCACAGGGGGAGGAGGCTACACCTTC,CAWSFTGGGGYTF
TRBV2,.,13,.,TRBJ2-1,TGTGCCAGCCCGATCGGACAGAGCGATGAGCAGTTCTTC,CASPIGQSDEQFF
TRBV28,.,17,.,TRBJ2-3,TGTGCCAGCAGTCCTACCTGGACTACTACTAGCCCAGATACGCAGTATTTT,CASSPTWTTTSPDTQYF
TRBV28,.,14,.,TRBJ1-3,TGTGCCAGTCTTCAGGGACTGAAGGGAAACACCATATATTTT,CASLQGLKGNTIYF
TRBV7-2,.,17,.,TRBJ1-3,TGTGCCAGCAGCTTACCGCCAGGTCCCTTCTCTGGAAACACCATATATTTT,CASSLPPGPFSGNTIYF
TRBV11-2,.,14,.,TRBJ1-6,TGTGCCACCAAACCTCGGACAGCTTTATCACCCCTCCACTTT,CATKPRTALSPLHF
TRBV20-1,.,17,TRBD2,TRBJ2-1,TGCAGTGCTAGTCCGGGACTAGCGGGAGCGGGACCCAATGAGCAGTTCTTC,CSASPGLAGAGPNEQFF
TRBV18,few,16,.,TRBJ1-1,TGTGCCAGCTCACCCATTAGGACAGTAGAGAACACTGAAGCTTTCTTT,CASSPIRTVENTEAFF
TRBV27,once,14,.,TRBJ2-1,TGTGCCAGCACCAGGGCCTCTTCCTACAATGAGCAGTTCTTC,CASTRASSYNEQFF
TRBV28,once,13,TRBD1,TRBJ2-7,TGTGCCAGCGTTTACAGGGGGCTCTACGAGCAGTACTTC,CASVYRGLYEQYF
TRBV7-3,.,15,TRBD2,TRBJ2-1,TGTGCCAGCAGCTTGTGGGAGGGCTCCTACAATGAGCAGTTCTTC,CASSLWEGSYNEQFF
TRBV4-1,.,15,TRBD2,TRBJ2-7,TGCGCCAGCAGCCATGCCAGCGGTACGGGAGGCGAGCAGTACTTC,CASSHASGTGGEQYF
TRBV5-3,.,18,.,TRBJ2-7,TGTGCCAGAAGCTCGAACCGTAAAGTAGCTAGCGAATGGCCCGAGCAGTACTTC,CARSSNRKVASEWPEQYF
TRBV10-3,once,15,TRBD1,TRBJ1-1,TGTGCCATCAGCAAGACAGGGGAAAGGAACACTGAAGCTTTCTTT,CAISKTGERNTEAFF
TRBV5-1,.,14,TRBD1,TRBJ1-3,TGCGCCAGCAAGGAGACAGGGGCTGGAAACACCATATATTTT,CASKETGAGNTIYF
TRBV5-1,.,14,.,TRBJ2-3,TGCGCCAGCGGCCGGGGGGCCCAGACAGATACGCAGTATTTT,CASGRGAQTDTQYF
TRBV11-2,.,16,.,TRBJ1-2,TGTGCCAGCAGCTTAGATAACGGGGAATATAGCTATGGCTACACCTTC,CASSLDNGEYSYGYTF
TRBV5-1,.,15,.,TRBJ1-2,TGCGCCAGCAGCTTGGAGGCAGGCCCTATCCATGGCTACACCTTC,CASSLEAGPIHGYTF
TRBV11-2,.,14,TRBD1,TRBJ1-1,TGTGCCAGCAGTTTTGGACAGGGCAACACTGAAGCTTTCTTT,CASSFGQGNTEAFF
TRBV6-1,.,18,TRBD1,TRBJ2-7,TGTGCCAGCAGTGTAGGCCGAGGACAGGGATTCAACGGGGGCGAGCAGTACTTC,CASSVGRGQGFNGGEQYF
TRBV2,.,13,TRBD2,TRBJ2-1,TGTGCCAGCAACGTGGGACTAGCCGGTGAGCAGTTCTTC,CASNVGLAGEQFF
TRBV5-1,.,14,TRBD1,TRBJ2-1,TGCGCCAGCAGCTCGCCGGGACAGGGGAATGAGCAGTTCTTC,CASSSPGQGNEQFF